Presented here are 12 T cell receptor beta chains from one specimen sequenced in a study of blood T cell repertoires in COVID-19. Here immunoSEQ multiplex PCR was the method, and the copy in TCRdb shows in-frame clones only, minus some. Among a few hundred thousand clones listed, around 87% were seen once. Sample: PBMCs or T cells enriched from blood (not recorded which). The source is a man under 40 who had recovered from COVID-19.

The chain uses TRBV5-6 and TRBJ2-7; no clear D gene. V was shortened by 3 bases and J by 2 bases, with 15 bases between the two germline ends. This CDR3 is 15 amino acids long. Germline-derived CDR1 and CDR2 are SGHDT and YYEEEE. The CDR3 spells CASSSGAPDAYEQYF. The CDR3 DNA sequence: TGTGCCAGCAGCTCCGGAGCGCCCGACGCCTACGAGCAGTACTTC.

This sequence joins TRBV5-1 and TRBJ2-3; tentatively, D is TRBD1 (6 bases). The length of the CDR3 is 16 residues. The germline V gene encodes CDR1 SGHRS and CDR2 YFSETQ. Between the trimmed V and J ends, which lost 1 base and 2 bases, there was a span of 14 bases. The CDR3 region is CASSLLSGANTDTQYF. DNA of the CDR3: TGCGCCAGCAGCTTGCTTTCAGGGGCGAACACAGATACGCAGTATTTT.

The V gene is TRBV5-4, the J gene TRBJ1-1; D gene ambiguous. The CDR3 length is 16 residues. Trimming shortened V by 2 bases and J by 1 base, and 15 bases separated the two germline ends. Germline V gene data show CDR1 as SGHNT and CDR2 as YYREEE (reference sequence). CDR3 region: CASSFDAPRGNTEAFF. As DNA, the CDR3 is TGTGCCAGCAGCTTCGATGCTCCTCGGGGGAACACTGAAGCTTTCTTT. The complete variable domain, with remaining parts taken from reference TRBV5-4 and TRBJ1-1, reads ETGVTQSPTHLIKTRGQQVTLRCSSQSGHNTVSWYQQALGQGPQFIFQYYREEENGRGNFPPRFSGLQFPNYSSELNVNALELDDSALYLCASSFDAPRGNTEAFFGQGTRLTVV.

The V gene is TRBV7-9, the J gene TRBJ2-1; TRBD2 is a possible D gene (5 bases). Germline values: CDR1 SEHNR, CDR2 FQNEAQ (reference sequence). The CDR3 is 11 residues long. The germline V and J ends were trimmed by 5 bases and 10 bases, with 9 bases remaining between them. Written as DNA, the CDR3 is TGTGCCAGCAGCATTAGACTAGAGCAGTTCTTC. It codes for CASSIRLEQFF.

V and J are TRBV7-9 and TRBJ1-2; no clear D gene. The CDR3 consists of 11 residues. Germline CDR1 and CDR2: SEHNR and FQNEAQ (reference sequence). The ends were cut back, 2 bases at V and 8 bases at J, with 6 bases in the middle. CDR3 sequence: CASSLSVGYTF. The DNA of the CDR3 is TGTGCCAGCAGCTTATCTGTCGGCTACACCTTC.

This clone has just one count. This chain links TRBV4-1 with TRBJ1-2; the D is unclear. V shed 0 bases and J shed 4 bases, with 12 bases lying between them. The CDR3 is made up of 15 amino acids. The V gene's germline CDR1 is MGHRA and CDR2 YSYEKL. Written as DNA, the CDR3 is TGCGCCAGCAGCCAAGATGAGGGTTCGGGCTATGGCTACACCTTC. Protein sequence: CASSQDEGSGYGYTF.

This sequence joins TRBV11-2 and TRBJ2-2; TRBD1 matches 8 bases. With V trimmed by 7 bases and J by 7 bases, 11 bases remained unmatched. The CDR3 extends over 15 amino acids. CDR1 and CDR2 from the germline V gene are SGHAT and FQNNGV. This CDR3 reads CASTQGAWNGGELFF. In DNA, the CDR3 is TGTGCCAGCACCCAGGGGGCCTGGAACGGCGGGGAGCTGTTTTTT.

The chain links TRBV4-2 to TRBJ1-4; D remains ambiguous. CDR1 is LGHNA and CDR2 is YNFKEQ in the germline V gene. V dropped 5 bases and J dropped 5 bases, with 9 bases sitting between them. The CDR3 has 13 amino acids. The CDR3: CASSYRPNEKLFF. DNA for the CDR3: TGTGCCAGCAGCTACAGACCGAATGAAAAACTGTTTTTT.

The chain recombines TRBV11-3 with TRBJ2-7; the match to TRBD1 covers 8 bases. The CDR3 loop spans 14 amino acids. V gave up 4 bases and J gave up 0 bases; unmatched junction bases: 2. CDR1 and CDR2 from the germline V gene are SGHNT and YENEEA. The CDR3 DNA follows: TGTGCCAGCAGCTCAGACAGGGGCTCCTACGAGCAGTACTTC. Translation gives CASSSDRGSYEQYF.

The V and J genes are TRBV10-2 and TRBJ1-5, with D possibly TRBD1 on 5 matching bases. Germline values: CDR1 WSHSY, CDR2 SAAADI. The CDR3 has 14 residues. V was cut by 2 bases and J by 4 bases, with 9 bases left in between. The CDR3 here is CASSETGGNQPQHF. DNA of the CDR3: TGCGCCAGCAGTGAGACAGGTGGAAATCAGCCCCAGCATTTT.

A note on this clone: This specimen includes other DNA sequences encoding the same CDR3. V is TRBV4-3 and J is TRBJ1-5; D is undetermined. This CDR3 has 15 amino acids. Germline V lookup: CDR1 LGHNA, CDR2 YSLEER. Trimming removed 0 bases at V and 1 base at J, with 7 bases between. The CDR3 DNA reads TGCGCCAGCAGCCAAGACAGGTACAGCAATCAGCCCCAGCATTTT. It codes for CASSQDRYSNQPQHF.

This chain links TRBV29-1 with TRBJ1-2, with D maybe TRBD1 (6 bases). CDR1 and CDR2 (germline): SQVTM, ANQGSEA. The CDR3 has 12 residues. Between the trimmed V and J ends, which lost 6 bases and 8 bases, there was a span of 16 bases. DNA of the CDR3: TGCAGCGTCCCCAAACAGGGTAGGGGCTACACCTTC. Encoded protein: CSVPKQGRGYTF. The full variable domain, in which reference TRBV29-1 and TRBJ1-2 provide the parts outside the CDR3, is SAVISQKPSRDICQRGTSLTIQCQVDSQVTMMFWYRQQPGQSLTLIATANQGSEATYESGFVIDKFPISRPNLTFSTLTVSNMSPEDSSIYLCSVPKQGRGYTFGSGTRLTVV.